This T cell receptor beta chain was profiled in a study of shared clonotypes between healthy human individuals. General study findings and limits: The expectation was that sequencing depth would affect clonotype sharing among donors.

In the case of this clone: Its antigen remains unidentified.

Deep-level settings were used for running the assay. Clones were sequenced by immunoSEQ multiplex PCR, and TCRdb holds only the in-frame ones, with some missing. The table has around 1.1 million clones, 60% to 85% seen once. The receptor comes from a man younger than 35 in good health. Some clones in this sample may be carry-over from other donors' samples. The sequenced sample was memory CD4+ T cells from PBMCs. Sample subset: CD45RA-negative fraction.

CDR3 residues: CASSESRPGEQFF. CDR3 DNA: TGTGCCAGCAGTGAATCCCGACCGGGTGAGCAGTTCTTC. The chain is built from TRBV6-1 and TRBJ2-1; unclear D gene. Germline CDR1 is MNHNS and CDR2 is SASEGT. V lost 2 bases and J 9 bases, leaving 11 bases between the germline ends. The CDR3 has 13 residues.